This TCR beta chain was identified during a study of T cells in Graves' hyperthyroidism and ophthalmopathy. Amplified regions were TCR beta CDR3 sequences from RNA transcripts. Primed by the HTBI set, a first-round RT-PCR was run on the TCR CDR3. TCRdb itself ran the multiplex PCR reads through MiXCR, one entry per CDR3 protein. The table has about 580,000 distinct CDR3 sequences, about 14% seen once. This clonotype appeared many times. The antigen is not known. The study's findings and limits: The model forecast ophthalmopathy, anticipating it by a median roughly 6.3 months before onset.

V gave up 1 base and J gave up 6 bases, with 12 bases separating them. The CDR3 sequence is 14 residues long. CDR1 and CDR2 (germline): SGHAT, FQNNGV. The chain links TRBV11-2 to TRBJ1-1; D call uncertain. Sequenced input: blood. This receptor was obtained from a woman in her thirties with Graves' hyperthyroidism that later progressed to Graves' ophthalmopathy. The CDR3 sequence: CASSLGPGVPEAFF. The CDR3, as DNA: TGTGCCAGCAGCTTAGGCCCGGGCGTGCCTGAAGCTTTCTTT.